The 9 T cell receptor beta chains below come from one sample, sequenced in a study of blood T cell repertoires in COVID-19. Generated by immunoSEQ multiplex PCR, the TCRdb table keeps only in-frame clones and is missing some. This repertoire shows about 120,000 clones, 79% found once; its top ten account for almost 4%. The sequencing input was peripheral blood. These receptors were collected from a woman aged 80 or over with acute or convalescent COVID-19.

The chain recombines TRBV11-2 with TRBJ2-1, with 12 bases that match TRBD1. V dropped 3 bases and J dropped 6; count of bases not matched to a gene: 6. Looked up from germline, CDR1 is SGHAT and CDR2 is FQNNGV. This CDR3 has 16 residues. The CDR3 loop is CASSFSGTGGGNEQFF. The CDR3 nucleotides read TGTGCCAGCAGCTTTTCCGGGACAGGGGGCGGCAATGAGCAGTTCTTC.

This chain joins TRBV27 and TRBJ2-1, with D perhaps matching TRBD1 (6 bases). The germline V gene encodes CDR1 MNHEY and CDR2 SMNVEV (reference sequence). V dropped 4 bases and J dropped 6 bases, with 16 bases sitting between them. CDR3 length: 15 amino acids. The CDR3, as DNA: TGTGCCAGCAGTTCGGACAGATTCGAGGGCAATGAGCAGTTCTTC. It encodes CASSSDRFEGNEQFF.

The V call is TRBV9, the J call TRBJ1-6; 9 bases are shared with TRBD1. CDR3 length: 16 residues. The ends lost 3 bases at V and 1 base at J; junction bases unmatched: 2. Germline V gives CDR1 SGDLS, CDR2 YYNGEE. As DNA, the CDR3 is TGTGCCAGCAGCGCTGACAGGGGGTCCTATAATTCACCCCTCCACTTT. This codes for CASSADRGSYNSPLHF.

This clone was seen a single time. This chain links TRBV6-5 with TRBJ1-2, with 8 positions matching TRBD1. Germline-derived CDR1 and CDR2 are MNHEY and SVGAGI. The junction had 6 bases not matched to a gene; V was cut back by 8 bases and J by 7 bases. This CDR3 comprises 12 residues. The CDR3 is CASGQGRLGYTF. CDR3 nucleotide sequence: TGTGCCAGCGGACAGGGAAGGCTTGGCTACACCTTC.

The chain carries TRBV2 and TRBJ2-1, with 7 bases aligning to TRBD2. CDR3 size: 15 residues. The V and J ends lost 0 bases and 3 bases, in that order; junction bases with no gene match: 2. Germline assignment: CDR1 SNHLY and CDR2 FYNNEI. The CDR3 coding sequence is TGTGCCAGCAGTGAAGCGCTAGCGGTCTACAATGAGCAGTTCTTC. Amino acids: CASSEALAVYNEQFF.

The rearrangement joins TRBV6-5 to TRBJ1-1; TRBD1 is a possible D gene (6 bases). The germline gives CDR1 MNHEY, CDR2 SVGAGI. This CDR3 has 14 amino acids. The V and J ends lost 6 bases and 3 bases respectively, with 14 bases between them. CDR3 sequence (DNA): TGTGCCAGCAGCCCCGAGGGGGTATACACTGAAGCTTTCTTT. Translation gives CASSPEGVYTEAFF.

The CDR3 DNA reads as TGTGCCAGCAGTGGAGCGATGCGGGCGATCTTCGAGCAGTACTTC. Translation gives CASSGAMRAIFEQYF. The chain combines TRBV25-1 with TRBJ2-7; a possible D gene is TRBD2 (5 bases). The CDR3 has 15 amino acids. The germline V and J ends were trimmed by 4 bases and 6 bases, with 19 bases remaining between them. Germline lookup yields CDR1 MGHDK and CDR2 SYGVNS.

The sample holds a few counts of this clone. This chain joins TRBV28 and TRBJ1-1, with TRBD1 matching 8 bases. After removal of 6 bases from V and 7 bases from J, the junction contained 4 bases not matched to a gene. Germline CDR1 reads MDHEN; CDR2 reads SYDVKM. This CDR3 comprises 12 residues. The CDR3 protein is CASRTDRGEAFF. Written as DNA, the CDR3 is TGTGCCAGCAGAACAGACAGGGGTGAAGCTTTCTTT.

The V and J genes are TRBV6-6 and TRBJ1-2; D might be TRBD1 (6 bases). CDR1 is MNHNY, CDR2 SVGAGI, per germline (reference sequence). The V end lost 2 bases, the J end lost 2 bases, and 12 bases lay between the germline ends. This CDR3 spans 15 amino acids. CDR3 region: CASSYPQGQNYGYTF. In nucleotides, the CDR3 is TGTGCCAGCAGTTACCCTCAGGGGCAGAACTATGGCTACACCTTC.